This T cell receptor (beta chain) was profiled in a study of blood T cell repertoires in COVID-19. Trimming cost V 1 base and J 7 bases, with 19 bases left between them. CDR3 size: 17 residues. Germline V gives CDR1 SNHLY, CDR2 FYNNEI. This clone was counted a single time. Sequenced by immunoSEQ multiplex PCR; TCRdb stores in-frame clones only, minus some. The table shows just over 150,000 clones, with almost 85% occurring only once. This TCR was recovered from an elderly woman with acute or convalescent COVID-19. The specimen was peripheral blood. This chain uses TRBV2 with TRBJ2-2, with a tentative D call TRBD2 (6 bases). CDR3 DNA sequence: TGTGCCAGCAGTGAAGTAATAGCGGCGGCCCGTAACGGGGAGCTGTTTTTT. Amino acids: CASSEVIAAARNGELFF.